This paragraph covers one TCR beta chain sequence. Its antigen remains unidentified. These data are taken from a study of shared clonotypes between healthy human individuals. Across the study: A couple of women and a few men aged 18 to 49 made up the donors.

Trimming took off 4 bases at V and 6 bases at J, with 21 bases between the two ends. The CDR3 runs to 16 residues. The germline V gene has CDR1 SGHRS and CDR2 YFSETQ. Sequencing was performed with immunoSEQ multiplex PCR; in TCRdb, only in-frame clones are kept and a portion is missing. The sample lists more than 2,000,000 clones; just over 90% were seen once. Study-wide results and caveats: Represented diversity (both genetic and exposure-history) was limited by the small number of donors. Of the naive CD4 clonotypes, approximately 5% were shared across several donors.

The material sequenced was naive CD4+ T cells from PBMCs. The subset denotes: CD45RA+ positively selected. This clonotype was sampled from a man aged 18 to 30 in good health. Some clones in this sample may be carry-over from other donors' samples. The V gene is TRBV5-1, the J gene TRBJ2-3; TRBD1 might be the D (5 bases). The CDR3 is CASSLPGSTPADTQYF. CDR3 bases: TGCGCCAGCAGCCTACCAGGGTCAACCCCGGCGGATACGCAGTATTTT.